A selection of T cell receptor beta chains follows, all from one sample in a study of shared clonotypes between healthy human individuals. Data came from immunoSEQ multiplex PCR; TCRdb stores just in-frame clones and leaves some out. The sample records 2 million to 2.5 million clones, under 95% being singletons. Sequencing was done on a sample of naive CD4+ T cells from PBMCs. The source is a man younger than 35 in good health. Some clones in this sample may be carry-over from other donors' samples. The conserved cysteine and the conserved F or W are not part of the CDR3 here. The order of the fields is J gene, D gene, V gene, CDR3 protein. A D gene is named only where the DNA matches it firmly.

TRBJ2-1	TRBD1	TRBV5-4	ASTRGGTGESTSEQF
TRBJ1-1	TRBD1	TRBV4-3	ASSRYIQGANTEAF
TRBJ2-1	TRBD1	TRBV28	ASSLYRGNNEQF
TRBJ2-1	TRBD2	TRBV7-2	ASSLDRGLAVGEQF
TRBJ2-3	NA	TRBV5-5	ASSPKGLKDTQY
TRBJ2-1	NA	TRBV9	ASSVAGLNEQF
TRBJ1-5	NA	TRBV11-2	ASSYTGRNQPQH
TRBJ2-7	NA	TRBV7-2	ASSRRPSHEQY
TRBJ2-1	TRBD2	TRBV4-3	ASSQETSGNEQF
TRBJ2-3	NA	TRBV6-5	ASSYSGGPGGTQY
TRBJ2-3	TRBD2	TRBV11-2	ASSLGLAGGTDTQY
TRBJ1-1	TRBD1	TRBV5-1	ASSLDRRGVNTEAF
TRBJ1-2	NA	TRBV30	AWSFHREGYT
TRBJ1-5	NA	TRBV19	ASRLNSAGINQPQH
TRBJ2-5	NA	TRBV28	ASSFTTLQETQY
TRBJ1-1	NA	TRBV7-9	ASSVAVQVTEAF
TRBJ1-2	TRBD1	TRBV7-2	ASSLERGGGGPT
TRBJ1-1	NA	TRBV4-3	ASSQAFNTEAF
TRBJ2-1	TRBD2	TRBV5-1	ASSPGTSTNNEQF
TRBJ2-7	TRBD1	TRBV19	ASKIGTGVYEQY
TRBJ1-5	NA	TRBV28	ASANRANQPQH
TRBJ2-3	NA	TRBV9	ASSVGPLSSTDTQY
TRBJ1-3	NA	TRBV29-1	SVSPTARNTIY
TRBJ1-1	NA	TRBV6-5	ASSYGTVGTEAF
TRBJ2-2	NA	TRBV9	ASSPSIGTHTGELF
TRBJ2-1	TRBD2	TRBV2	ASRGGTSGNGAGKF
TRBJ2-5	NA	TRBV10-3	GVGGGRQETQY
TRBJ2-2	NA	TRBV2	ASTRDRLNTGELF
TRBJ1-2	TRBD1	TRBV7-2	ASSLGGTGGSGYT
TRBJ1-3	NA	TRBV11-2	ASSLVGNRMGGNTIY
TRBJ2-5	NA	TRBV30	AWSVRETQY